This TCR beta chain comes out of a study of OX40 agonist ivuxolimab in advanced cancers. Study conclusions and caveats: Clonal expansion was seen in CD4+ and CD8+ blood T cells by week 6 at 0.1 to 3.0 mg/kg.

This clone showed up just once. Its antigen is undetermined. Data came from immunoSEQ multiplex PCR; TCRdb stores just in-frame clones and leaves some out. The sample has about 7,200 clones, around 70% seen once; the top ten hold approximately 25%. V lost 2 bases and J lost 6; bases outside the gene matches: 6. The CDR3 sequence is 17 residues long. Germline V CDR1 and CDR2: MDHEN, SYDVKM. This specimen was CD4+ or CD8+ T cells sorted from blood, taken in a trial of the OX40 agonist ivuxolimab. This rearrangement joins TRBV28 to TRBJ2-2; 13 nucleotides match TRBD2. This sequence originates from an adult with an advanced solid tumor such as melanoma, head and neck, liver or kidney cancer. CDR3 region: CASSLRLAGGKSGELFF. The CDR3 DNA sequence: TGTGCCAGCAGTTTACGACTAGCGGGAGGAAAATCCGGGGAGCTGTTTTTT.